A single sample gave rise to the 3 T cell receptor beta chains below, sequenced in a study of cytomegalovirus exposure and HLA in healthy donors. Researchers ran the PCR with 60 Vbeta and 13 Jbeta primers. Assay: immunoSEQ multiplex PCR; the TCRdb copy retains only in-frame clones and omits some. The sample contains about 89,000 clones, about 80% of which appear only once. Sequenced: PBMCs. These receptor sequences come from a male donor in good health and CMV-seronegative.

V is TRBV30 and J is TRBJ1-1; D might be TRBD1 (6 bases). The CDR3 runs 13 residues. Trimming left V 4 bases short and J 4 bases short, with 13 bases between. CDR1 GTSNPN and CDR2 SVGIG come from the germline V gene (reference sequence). As DNA, the CDR3 is TGTGCCTGGAACAGGGCGGGGGGCACTGAAGCTTTCTTT. Translated, it gives CAWNRAGGTEAFF. The full variable domain, its missing parts supplied by reference TRBV30 and TRBJ1-1, is SQTIHQWPATLVQPVGSPLSLECTVEGTSNPNLYWYRQAAGRGLQLLFYSVGIGQISSEVPQNLSASRPQDRQFILSSKKLLLSDSGFYLCAWNRAGGTEAFFGQGTRLTVV.

This chain joins TRBV15 and TRBJ1-1; unclear D gene. Trimming removed 1 base from V and 3 bases from J, with 15 bases in between. The CDR3 sequence is 16 residues long. Germline-derived CDR1 and CDR2 are LNHNV and YYDKDF (reference sequence). CDR3 sequence reads: CATSRATTELDTEAFF. DNA of the CDR3: TGTGCCACCAGCAGAGCGACGACGGAACTAGACACTGAAGCTTTCTTT. The full variable domain, with the rest looked up from reference TRBV15 and TRBJ1-1, is DAMVIQNPRYQVTQFGKPVTLSCSQTLNHNVMYWYQQKSSQAPKLLFHYYDKDFNNEADTPDNFQSRRPNTSFCFLDIRSPGLGDTAMYLCATSRATTELDTEAFFGQGTRLTVV.

The chain combines TRBV10-3 with TRBJ1-1; 7 bases align to TRBD1. V gave up 4 bases and J gave up 6 bases; unmatched junction bases: 5. CDR3 length equals 13 residues. CDR1 ENHRY and CDR2 SYGVKD come from the germline V gene. Here the CDR3 DNA reads TGTGCCATCAGTGCAATAGGGACAGCTGAAGCTTTCTTT. Residues: CAISAIGTAEAFF.